This is a list of T cell receptor beta chains from one sample in a study of early T cells in non-severe SARS-CoV-2 infection. TCRdb reprocessed the 5' RACE reads with MiXCR, giving one entry per CDR3 protein. The sample includes 68,000 or so distinct CDR3 sequences, over 9% of them seen just once. The specimen sequenced was whole blood. The source is an adult who was a healthcare worker with PCR-confirmed SARS-CoV-2 infection or an uninfected control (not recorded which). The CDR3 runs from the conserved cysteine through the conserved F or W. The D gene is left open where the match is weak. A row's size may be missing; if present it is once, few, many or a size class.

j_call	v_call	d_call	clone_size	cdr3_nt	cdr3_aa
TRBJ2-7	TRBV11-1	.	few	TGTGCCAGCAGCTTCCAGGGTTACGAGCAGTACTTC	CASSFQGYEQYF
TRBJ2-7	TRBV12-3/TRBV12-4	TRBD1	many	TGTGCCAGCAGAGGACAGGGGGTCTACGAGCAGTACTTC	CASRGQGVYEQYF
TRBJ2-1	TRBV7-6	TRBD1	few	TGTGCCAGCAGCCAACTAGGGGGCGGTACCCACAATGAGCAGTTCTTC	CASSQLGGGTHNEQFF
TRBJ2-1	TRBV3-1	.	few	TGTGCCAGCAGCCAAGTGGCGGGCCGTACCGGTGAGCAGTTCTTC	CASSQVAGRTGEQFF
TRBJ2-6	TRBV19	.	few	TGTGCCAGTAGTAGACCAGGACAGGGGGCCAACGTCCTGACTTTC	CASSRPGQGANVLTF
TRBJ2-1	TRBV7-9	TRBD2	.	TGTGCCAGCAGCTTTAGCGGGGGCGGTGAGCAGTTCTTC	CASSFSGGGEQFF
TRBJ1-5	TRBV12-3/TRBV12-4	.	many	TGTGCCAGCAGTTTAGCGGGGTATAGTCAGCCCCAGCATTTT	CASSLAGYSQPQHF
TRBJ2-2	TRBV7-2	.	.	TGTGCCAGCAACAAGAGAGTCCCCGGGAGGAACACCGGGGAGCTGTTTTTT	CASNKRVPGRNTGELFF
TRBJ1-1	TRBV6-5	.	many	TGTGCCAGCAGTTTAGGACCGAGCAAGGTTGAAGCTTTCTTT	CASSLGPSKVEAFF
TRBJ2-1	TRBV30	TRBD1	.	TGTGCCTGGCAAAGGGACAGGGACAATGAGCAGTTCTTC	CAWQRDRDNEQFF
TRBJ1-2	TRBV6-6	.	few	TGTGCCAGCAGTGCCTTTCTCTATGGCTACACCTTC	CASSAFLYGYTF
TRBJ1-1	TRBV12-3/TRBV12-4	.	many	TGTGCCAGCAGTTTAATTGGGGGGCCCACTGAAGCTTTCTTT	CASSLIGGPTEAFF